These T cell receptor beta chains were read from a single sample in a study of technical replicates of blood from several donors. The method was immunoSEQ multiplex PCR; TCRdb's version includes in-frame clones alone and lacks a portion of them. This repertoire shows tens of thousands of clones, roughly 92% found once; its top ten account for around 0.38%. Specimen: T cells isolated from PBMCs. Every receptor here comes from a human donor in good health. Both conserved end residues are trimmed from each CDR3. Each record gives: V gene, D gene, CDR3 protein. The D gene is left open where the match is weak.

V: TRBV6-5
D: NA
CDR3: ASSLTLGQGKPQH

V: TRBV11-3
D: TRBD1
CDR3: ASSLLGQVDTDTQY

V: TRBV30
D: TRBD1
CDR3: AWSGTGTGLAF

V: TRBV7-8
D: NA
CDR3: ASTAGANVLT

V: TRBV27
D: TRBD2
CDR3: ASRRGGLINNEQF

V: TRBV11-3
D: NA
CDR3: ASSKKRRYNEQF

V: TRBV5-1
D: NA
CDR3: ASSWSGGTDNEQF

V: TRBV4-3
D: TRBD2
CDR3: ASSHPFPVLASSSYEQY

V: TRBV11-2
D: NA
CDR3: ASSLGGGHSTDTQY

V: TRBV5-6
D: NA
CDR3: ASSLGASREYEQY

V: TRBV7-2
D: NA
CDR3: ASSSGVVGYGYT

V: TRBV6-1
D: NA
CDR3: ASSENPLALSYEQY

V: TRBV5-1
D: NA
CDR3: ASSLAGQTYEQY

V: TRBV30
D: NA
CDR3: AGGQSYEQY

V: TRBV5-4
D: TRBD1
CDR3: ASSGHRGTFSTGELF

V: TRBV2
D: NA
CDR3: ASSDDRGSAGELF

V: TRBV19
D: NA
CDR3: ASNRDSKGNYGYT

V: TRBV11-2
D: NA
CDR3: ASSAGNTGELF

V: TRBV14
D: NA
CDR3: ASSQGRFQETQY

V: TRBV6-6
D: NA
CDR3: ASSYPTGGPGELF

V: TRBV7-6
D: NA
CDR3: ASSLGGDEQY

V: TRBV19
D: NA
CDR3: ASSITRNQPQH

V: TRBV6-5
D: NA
CDR3: ASRRGRNQPQH

V: TRBV28
D: NA
CDR3: ASSLSSAEQY

V: TRBV7-2
D: NA
CDR3: ASSFRGDEQF

V: TRBV11-2
D: NA
CDR3: ASRKGAGAETQY

V: TRBV19
D: NA
CDR3: ASSKRGAESGNTIY

V: TRBV19
D: NA
CDR3: ASSISQDSYYGYT

V: TRBV18
D: NA
CDR3: ASSPPAGQETQY

V: TRBV12-2
D: NA
CDR3: ASRLASKIVSPELF

V: TRBV10-3
D: NA
CDR3: AINPDTGANVLT

V: TRBV28
D: NA
CDR3: ASSPLGQGQYSYEQY

V: TRBV29-1
D: TRBD1
CDR3: SVSPGTGGTEAF

V: TRBV11-2
D: NA
CDR3: ASSLTGGYTSGELF

V: TRBV11-1
D: NA
CDR3: ASSLNGQNYGYT

V: TRBV20-1
D: NA
CDR3: SVVPRDPKY

V: TRBV7-7
D: NA
CDR3: ASRGDTDTQY

V: TRBV19
D: NA
CDR3: ASSMVSGSYEQY

V: TRBV7-3
D: NA
CDR3: ASSLTYSRLF

V: TRBV5-1
D: NA
CDR3: ASSFGGEADEQF

V: TRBV7-9
D: NA
CDR3: ASSHQGSREPQH

V: TRBV10-2
D: TRBD1
CDR3: ASSEITPDRDGYT

V: TRBV15
D: NA
CDR3: ATPRLPAYNEQF

V: TRBV7-9
D: TRBD1
CDR3: ASSSVDRGKYEQY

V: TRBV7-2
D: NA
CDR3: ASSLVWIPGDTGELF